This T cell receptor beta chain comes out of a study of OX40 agonist ivuxolimab in advanced cancers. Study conclusions and caveats: Patients who responded partially at 0.1-3.0 mg/kg showed clonal expansion ranking among the lowest.

The CDR3 covers 14 residues. Losses at the gene ends were 4 bases for V and 4 bases for J; bases not matched to a gene: 2. Germline loops: CDR1 SGHAT, CDR2 FQNNGV. With regard to this clone: The antigen is unknown.

The repertoire was sequenced with immunoSEQ multiplex PCR; TCRdb's copy has only in-frame clones and lacks some. Of about 69,000 clones detected, about 89% appear once; the ten largest clones hold about 14%. The J gene is TRBJ1-1, the V gene TRBV11-2; TRBD1 aligns across 11 bases. The sample consisted of CD4+ or CD8+ T cells sorted from blood, taken in a trial of the OX40 agonist ivuxolimab. This clonotype was obtained from an adult with an advanced solid tumor such as melanoma, head and neck, liver or kidney cancer. The CDR3 here is CASSSGTGGTEAFF. The CDR3 DNA reads as TGTGCCAGCAGCTCCGGGACAGGGGGCACTGAAGCTTTCTTT.